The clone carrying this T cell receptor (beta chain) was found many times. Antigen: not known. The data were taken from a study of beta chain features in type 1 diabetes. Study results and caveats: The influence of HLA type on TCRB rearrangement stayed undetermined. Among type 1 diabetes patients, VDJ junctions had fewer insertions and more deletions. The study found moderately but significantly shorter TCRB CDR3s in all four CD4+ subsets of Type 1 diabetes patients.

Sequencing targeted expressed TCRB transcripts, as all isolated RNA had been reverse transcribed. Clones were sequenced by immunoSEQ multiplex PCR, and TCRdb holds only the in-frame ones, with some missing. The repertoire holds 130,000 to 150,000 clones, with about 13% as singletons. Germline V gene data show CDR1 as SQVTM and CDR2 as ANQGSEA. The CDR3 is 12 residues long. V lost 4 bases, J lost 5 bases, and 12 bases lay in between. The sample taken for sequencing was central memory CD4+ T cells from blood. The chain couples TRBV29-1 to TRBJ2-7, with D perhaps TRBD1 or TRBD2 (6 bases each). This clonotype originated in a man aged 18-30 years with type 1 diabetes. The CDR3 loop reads CSVVQGGNEQYF. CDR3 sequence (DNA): TGCAGCGTTGTACAGGGCGGGAACGAGCAGTACTTC.